The 8 T cell receptor beta chains below come from one sample, sequenced in a study of blood T cell repertoires in COVID-19 (TCRdb year 2020). Preparation of the library involved the immunoSEQ multiplex PCR assay. TCRdb provides this immuneACCESS table in a form limited to in-frame rearrangements. Some clones are lacking; in checked studies, under half of them reflect an unresolved V gene, and why the rest are absent is not known. Recorded for this sample are about 260,000 clones; roughly nine tenths of them occurred a single time. Of the sample, 2% to 2.5% is held by the ten largest clones. Sequencing input: peripheral blood. These receptor sequences come from a woman between 45 and 60 years old who had recovered from COVID-19.

Comment on this clone: The identical CDR3 is also encoded by other nucleotide sequences in the sample. In DNA form, the CDR3 reads TGTGCCAGCAGTGAAGTAGCGGGAGGGCACAATGAGCAGTTCTTC. Protein sequence: CASSEVAGGHNEQFF. The chain carries TRBV6-1 and TRBJ2-1, with TRBD2 matching 11 bases. Germline V gene lookup returns CDR1 MNHNS and CDR2 SASEGT. The V and J ends lost 1 base and 5 bases, in that order; junction bases with no gene match: 1. CDR3 length equals 15 residues.

V usage is TRBV30 and J usage is TRBJ1-1; 7 positions agree with TRBD1. This CDR3 comprises 15 residues. The V and J ends lost 4 bases and 3 bases, in that order; junction bases with no gene match: 11. Germline lookup yields CDR1 GTSNPN and CDR2 SVGIG (reference sequence). The CDR3 sequence is CAWTPVGQYDTEAFF. DNA for the CDR3: TGTGCCTGGACACCCGTGGGACAGTACGACACTGAAGCTTTCTTT.

The V and J genes are TRBV7-9 and TRBJ2-7, with 12 bases that match TRBD1. CDR3 length: 14 residues. Germline V gene sequence: CDR1 SEHNR, CDR2 FQNEAQ (reference sequence). J was trimmed by 8 bases and V by 4 bases; bases with no gene match: 6. The CDR3 nucleotides are TGTGCCAGCAGCTCAGCGGGACAGGGGGCGAAGCAGTACTTC. It encodes CASSSAGQGAKQYF.

This chain connects TRBV2 to TRBJ1-2; 11 positions agree with TRBD1. The germline CDR1 and CDR2 sequences are SNHLY and FYNNEI. CDR3 length: 15 amino acids. Trimming at V came to 7 bases and at J to 4 bases, leaving 8 bases not matched to a gene. CDR3: CASKRTGGGSYGYTF. As DNA, the CDR3 is TGTGCCAGCAAACGGACAGGGGGCGGTAGCTATGGCTACACCTTC.

The chain uses TRBV19 and TRBJ1-1; perhaps TRBD1 as D (5 bases). The CDR3 extends over 16 amino acids. Looked up from germline, CDR1 is LNHDA and CDR2 is SQIVND (reference sequence). Deletions cut 4 bases from V and 1 base from J, with 16 bases between. Here the CDR3 reads CASSTSGPPSNTEAFF. In nucleotides, the CDR3 is TGTGCCAGTAGTACGTCAGGGCCCCCATCGAACACTGAAGCTTTCTTT.

This clone was found a few times. The chain couples TRBV2 to TRBJ1-1; D is undetermined. Trimming took 4 bases from V and 11 from J, leaving 11 bases between them. The CDR3 length is 11 residues. Looked up from germline, CDR1 is SNHLY and CDR2 is FYNNEI. CDR3 loop: CASSAREFAFF. CDR3 in DNA: TGTGCCAGCAGTGCTCGGGAATTCGCTTTCTTT.

This clone was seen just once. The chain combines TRBV25-1 with TRBJ1-1; D is possibly TRBD1 (5 bases). The germline V gene has CDR1 MGHDK and CDR2 SYGVNS. This CDR3 contains 14 residues. Trimming took 3 bases from V and 11 from J, leaving 19 bases between them. CDR3 coding DNA: TGTGCCAGCAGTGAGGGTGGATACGCGAAGGGGGCTTTCTTT. This encodes CASSEGGYAKGAFF.

V gene TRBV28 combines with J gene TRBJ2-1; D might be TRBD1 (5 bases). The germline V gene encodes CDR1 MDHEN and CDR2 SYDVKM. This CDR3 is built from 13 residues. V was clipped by 8 bases and J by 4 bases, with 12 bases between them. The CDR3 loop reads CASRRQPYNEQFF. The CDR3 coding sequence is TGTGCCAGCCGCAGACAGCCTTACAATGAGCAGTTCTTC.